The 15 T cell receptor beta chains in this list originate from one sample, sequenced in a study of shared clonotypes between healthy human individuals. Data came from immunoSEQ multiplex PCR; TCRdb stores just in-frame clones and leaves some out. Of around 720,000 clones in the sample, roughly 72% were seen once. The sample comprised memory CD4+ T cells sorted from blood. The subset: CD45RA-negative fraction. These receptors all come from a woman aged 25 to 39 in good health.

In this sample, this clone turned up a few times. The CDR3 region is CASSLTTGPTPAGTEAFF. The CDR3 DNA reads as TGCGCCAGCAGCTTAACAACCGGGCCTACTCCCGCCGGGACTGAAGCTTTCTTT. The rearrangement joins TRBV5-1 to TRBJ1-1; the D is unclear. The CDR3 spans 18 residues. V was shortened by 2 bases and J by 5 bases, with 25 bases between the two germline ends. The germline CDR1 and CDR2 sequences are SGHRS and YFSETQ.

In this sample, this clone turned up many times. The genes are TRBV10-1 and TRBJ2-3; 11 bases map to TRBD2. Per germline, CDR1 WNHNN and CDR2 SYGVQD (reference sequence). V lost 2 bases, J lost 2 bases, and 3 bases stayed unmatched. This CDR3 is 16 amino acids long. CDR3 coding DNA: TGCGCCAGCAGTGAGAGTAGCGGGAGGGCCACAGATACGCAGTATTTT. Amino acid sequence: CASSESSGRATDTQYF.

V and J are TRBV28 and TRBJ1-4; 8 positions agree with TRBD1. Germline values: CDR1 MDHEN, CDR2 SYDVKM. The junction had 9 bases not matched to a gene; V was cut back by 2 bases and J by 10 bases. This CDR3 spans 15 amino acids. CDR3 nucleotides: TGTGCCAGCAGTTTACAGGGGGCGCCGAGGGGAAAACTGTTTTTT. Its translation: CASSLQGAPRGKLFF.

The chain has TRBV5-6 and TRBJ2-3; possible D gene TRBD2, 6 bases. The germline V and J ends were trimmed by 0 bases and 3 bases, with 11 bases remaining between them. Germline values: CDR1 SGHDT, CDR2 YYEEEE. The CDR3 totals 15 residues. The DNA for the CDR3 is TGTGCCAGCAGCTTGGTGGAGGGAGGAACAGATACGCAGTATTTT. It encodes CASSLVEGGTDTQYF.

This clone has only one observation. The chain employs TRBV5-1 and TRBJ1-4; TRBD1 is a possible D gene (5 bases). Per the germline V gene, CDR1 is SGHRS and CDR2 is YFSETQ. The CDR3 loop spans 14 amino acids. V lost 5 bases and J lost 8, with 16 bases in between. The CDR3 spells CASRADTEIEKLFF. CDR3 sequence (DNA): TGCGCCAGCAGAGCGGACACCGAGATAGAAAAACTGTTTTTT.

The chain links TRBV7-9 to TRBJ1-2, with D tentatively TRBD1 (6 bases). Trimming shortened V by 4 bases and J by 4 bases, and 13 bases separated the two germline ends. The germline CDR1 and CDR2 sequences are SEHNR and FQNEAQ (reference sequence). The CDR3 covers 14 residues. CDR3 nucleotides: TGTGCCAGCAGCTCGTTACAGGGACTCTATGGCTACACCTTC. Its protein product is CASSSLQGLYGYTF.

Comment on this clone: One end of the junction does not line up with germline, which may come from a read error. V is TRBV11-2 and J is TRBJ2-7; 14 positions match TRBD2. Per germline, CDR1 SGHAT and CDR2 FQNNGV. The CDR3 is 17 amino acids. CDR3 DNA: TGTGCCGGCAGCTCTGGCGGGACTAGCGGGAGTCACTACGAGCAGTACTTC. It codes for CAGSSGGTSGSHYEQYF.

J is TRBJ2-3 and V is TRBV11-2; D possibly uses TRBD1 or TRBD2 (5 bases each). Germline V lookup: CDR1 SGHAT, CDR2 FQNNGV. Trimming shortened V by 3 bases and J by 1 base, and 14 bases separated the two germline ends. This CDR3 is built from 16 residues. CDR3 bases: TGTGCCAGCAGCTTTATATGGGGGACCGGCACAGATACGCAGTATTTT. As protein: CASSFIWGTGTDTQYF.

This clone has just one count. The genes are TRBV11-3 and TRBJ2-1; 7 nucleotides align to TRBD2. CDR3 size: 15 residues. Germline values: CDR1 SGHNT, CDR2 YENEEA. V was clipped by 6 bases and J by 6 bases; unmatched bases: 11. The CDR3 DNA reads as TGTGCCAGCAGTCGGGGAGGGCCGGATAGCAATGAGCAGTTCTTC. This codes for CASSRGGPDSNEQFF.

This clone was recorded many times. This chain links TRBV5-5 with TRBJ1-2; possible D gene TRBD1, 5 bases. Trimming removed 5 bases at V and 1 base at J, with 9 bases between. CDR3 length equals 13 residues. CDR1 is SGHKS and CDR2 is YYEKEE in the germline V gene (reference sequence). The CDR3 sequence is CASSGGFNYGYTF. The DNA of the CDR3 is TGTGCCAGCAGTGGGGGATTTAACTATGGCTACACCTTC.

V and J are TRBV5-1 and TRBJ2-1; 10 nucleotides agree with TRBD2. CDR1 and CDR2 from the germline V gene are SGHRS and YFSETQ. The CDR3 has 13 amino acids. The V segment lost 4 bases and the J segment 8 bases; nucleotides outside the gene matches: 3. In nucleotides, the CDR3 is TGCGCCAGCAGCCCTAGCGGGAGCGATGAGCAGTTCTTC. Protein product: CASSPSGSDEQFF.

This chain links TRBV25-1 with TRBJ2-2, with 7 bases aligning to TRBD2. The CDR3 contains 18 residues. The ends lost 2 bases at V and 2 bases at J; junction bases unmatched: 11. Germline CDR1 MGHDK, CDR2 SYGVNS. The CDR3 bases are TGTGCCAGCAGTGAAGTCCCCCCCGGCGGGAGAAACACCGGGGAGCTGTTTTTT. It specifies CASSEVPPGGRNTGELFF.

The rearrangement uses TRBV5-1 and TRBJ2-7; D ambiguous. The CDR3 contains 14 residues. Per the germline V gene, CDR1 is SGHRS and CDR2 is YFSETQ. V was cut by 3 bases and J by 6 bases, with 16 bases left in between. This CDR3 is CASSSLGGASEQYF. The CDR3 region has the DNA TGCGCCAGCAGCTCCTTAGGTGGAGCCTCCGAGCAGTACTTC.

The gene calls are TRBV7-2 and TRBJ1-1, with D hard to call. The germline CDR1 and CDR2 sequences are SGHTA and FQGNSA. There are 14 residues in the CDR3. V dropped 5 bases and J dropped 3 bases, with 13 bases sitting between them. For the CDR3, the DNA is TGTGCCAGCAGCCCGACAAGGAGGTACACTGAAGCTTTCTTT. This sequence encodes CASSPTRRYTEAFF. The full variable domain, its missing parts supplied by reference TRBV7-2 and TRBJ1-1, is GAGVSQSPSNKVTEKGKDVELRCDPISGHTALYWYRQSLGQGLEFLIYFQGNSAPDKSGLPSDRFSAERTGGSVSTLTIQRTQQEDSAVYLCASSPTRRYTEAFFGQGTRLTVV.

This clone was counted only a few times. The V call is TRBV7-9, the J call TRBJ1-1; D is uncertain. Trimming took 5 bases from V and 1 from J, leaving 5 bases between them. This CDR3 has 12 amino acids. Germline CDR1 and CDR2: SEHNR and FQNEAQ (reference sequence). CDR3 in amino acids: CASSKTNTEAFF. CDR3 DNA: TGTGCCAGCAGCAAGACGAACACTGAAGCTTTCTTT.